These 25 T cell receptor beta chains share one sample of origin, sequenced in a study of T-cell memory formation after mild COVID-19. TCRdb passed the 5' RACE reads through MiXCR, listing each CDR3 protein once. The sample carries about 450,000 distinct CDR3 sequences, 23% recorded once. Sequenced material: PBMCs or a T cell subset sorted from them (not recorded which). These receptors were obtained from an adult woman who had mild COVID-19 (a few samples of this study predate the infection). Cell type and time point are not known.

The chain has TRBV6-1 and TRBJ1-1; TRBD1 matches at 7 bases. After removal of 2 bases from V and 1 base from J, the junction contained 4 bases not matched to a gene. The CDR3 runs to 15 residues. Germline V gene lookup returns CDR1 MNHNS and CDR2 SASEGT. CDR3 region: CASSEKGDRNTEAFF. The CDR3 nucleotides are TGTGCCAGCAGTGAAAAAGGGGACAGGAACACTGAAGCTTTCTTT.

This clonotype was counted only a few times. The V call is TRBV29-1, the J call TRBJ1-1; the D gene is possibly TRBD1 (5 bases). CDR1 and CDR2 (germline): SQVTM, ANQGSEA. Trimming left V 2 bases short and J 4 bases short, with 11 bases between. CDR3 length: 13 amino acids. The CDR3 loop reads CSVERGGTTEAFF. The DNA of the CDR3 is TGCAGCGTTGAAAGGGGAGGCACCACTGAAGCTTTCTTT.

The chain links TRBV24-1 to TRBJ1-2; tentatively, D is TRBD1 (5 bases). Between the trimmed V and J ends, which lost 2 bases and 3 bases, there was a span of 18 bases. The CDR3 loop spans 17 amino acids. Germline CDR1 is KGHDR and CDR2 is SFDVKD. CDR3 loop: CATSDSSGRDGYYGYTF. CDR3 bases: TGTGCCACCAGTGATTCCTCGGGACGAGACGGGTACTATGGCTACACCTTC.

The genes are TRBV28 and TRBJ2-2; 7 bases map to TRBD2. V dropped 3 bases and J dropped 3; count of bases not matched to a gene: 7. From germline, CDR1 is MDHEN and CDR2 SYDVKM. There are 16 residues in the CDR3. In nucleotides, the CDR3 is TGTGCCAGCAGTTTCTTTCCGGGGAGGGACACCGGGGAGCTGTTTTTT. Its translation: CASSFFPGRDTGELFF.

The chain uses TRBV4-1 and TRBJ2-5; TRBD2 matches at 11 bases. This CDR3 contains 16 residues. V lost 1 base and J lost 2; bases outside the gene matches: 3. Germline V gives CDR1 MGHRA, CDR2 YSYEKL. The CDR3: CASSQAGTSGQETQYF. CDR3 in DNA: TGCGCCAGCAGCCAAGCCGGGACTAGCGGACAAGAGACCCAGTACTTC.

This clonotype has just a few counts. Here the CDR3 DNA reads TGTGCCAGCAGCCAAGAGAGGATATGGAGTACGCAGTATTTT. This gives the protein CASSQERIWSTQYF. The V and J genes are TRBV14 and TRBJ2-3, with D hard to call. The CDR3 runs 14 residues. The V gene lost 0 bases and the J gene lost 8 bases, with 12 bases spanning the gap. Germline values: CDR1 SGHDN, CDR2 FVKESK. The full variable domain, rest sourced from reference TRBV14 and TRBJ2-3, is EAGVTQFPSHSVIEKGQTVTLRCDPISGHDNLYWYRRVMGKEIKFLLHFVKESKQDESGMPNNRFLAERTGGTYSTLKVQPAELEDSGVYFCASSQERIWSTQYFGPGTRLTVL.

In this sample, this clonotype turned up a few times. The chain is built from TRBV20-1 and TRBJ1-5; D is undetermined. The CDR3 has 10 amino acids. CDR1 and CDR2 from the germline V gene are DFQATT and SNEGSKA (reference sequence). V lost 6 bases and J lost 5, with 5 bases in between. In DNA form, the CDR3 reads TGCAGTGCAGGGTATCAGCCCCAGCATTTT. Its translation: CSAGYQPQHF.

The V and J genes are TRBV5-6 and TRBJ2-5; 9 bases are a match to TRBD1. The trim removed 2 bases at V and 5 bases at J, leaving 7 bases unmatched. The CDR3 length is 15 residues. Germline CDR1 reads SGHDT; CDR2 reads YYEEEE. This CDR3 reads CASSFWDRVSETQYF. The DNA for the CDR3 is TGTGCCAGCAGCTTTTGGGACAGGGTTTCGGAGACCCAGTACTTC.

This clonotype came up a few times. V and J are TRBV5-1 and TRBJ1-2; perhaps TRBD1 as D (6 bases). V lost 0 bases to trimming and J lost 4 bases, with 10 bases between them. CDR3 length: 14 residues. CDR1 and CDR2 (germline): SGHRS, YFSETQ. The DNA for the CDR3 is TGCGCCAGCAGCTTGGACAGGGCAAGCTATGGCTACACCTTC. As protein: CASSLDRASYGYTF.

This clonotype was counted between two and nine times. The rearrangement joins TRBV5-1 to TRBJ2-7, with 7 bases that match TRBD2. CDR3 length equals 15 residues. CDR1 and CDR2 (germline): SGHRS, YFSETQ. The trim removed 9 bases at V and 3 bases at J, leaving 15 bases unmatched. CDR3 coding DNA: TGCGCCACCTCTCCATCTGCGGGGGAGAACTACGAGCAGTACTTC. Amino acid sequence: CATSPSAGENYEQYF.

V usage is TRBV6-5 and J usage is TRBJ2-1; TRBD1 matches at 8 bases. Germline V gives CDR1 MNHEY, CDR2 SVGAGI. V lost 2 bases and J lost 8; bases outside the gene matches: 8. The CDR3 length is 15 residues. The CDR3 DNA is TGTGCCAGCAGTTACCGTGGGACAGGCAGGGATGAGCAGTTCTTC. Translated: CASSYRGTGRDEQFF.

CDR3 protein: CATSDPDENGNTIYF. The CDR3 DNA sequence: TGTGCCACCAGTGACCCGGACGAGAATGGAAACACCATATATTTT. This chain connects TRBV24-1 to TRBJ1-3; no firm D call. The CDR3 contains 15 residues. Germline V gene data show CDR1 as KGHDR and CDR2 as SFDVKD. V lost 4 bases, J lost 3 bases, and 12 bases lay in between.

There are a few counts of this clonotype. The chain uses TRBV12-3 or TRBV12-4 and TRBJ2-2; TRBD1 matches at 9 bases. The CDR3 is 16 residues long. V trimming: 6 bases; J trimming: 4 bases; junction bases outside the gene matches: 9. The CDR3 loop reads CASRSNRGHGTGELFF. CDR3 DNA sequence: TGTGCCAGCAGAAGTAACAGGGGGCACGGCACCGGGGAGCTGTTTTTT.

The rearrangement uses TRBV5-1 and TRBJ2-7, with D tentatively TRBD2 (6 bases). The germline V gene encodes CDR1 SGHRS and CDR2 YFSETQ. Trimming left V 0 bases short and J 4 bases short, with 11 bases between. CDR3 size: 14 residues. CDR3 amino acids: CASSLAGLEYEQYF. The CDR3 coding sequence is TGCGCCAGCAGCTTGGCGGGACTCGAGTACGAGCAGTACTTC.

The table lists this clonotype with a few counts. The chain is built from TRBV4-1 and TRBJ2-3; D not resolved. The V end lost 1 base, the J end lost 2 bases, and 7 bases lay between the germline ends. Germline CDR1 reads MGHRA; CDR2 reads YSYEKL. The CDR3 runs to 14 residues. In DNA, the CDR3 is TGCGCCAGCAGCCAAGGGTTAGACACAGATACGCAGTATTTT. Translated: CASSQGLDTDTQYF.

This chain links TRBV10-3 with TRBJ2-5, with 8 bases identical to TRBD2. Looked up from germline, CDR1 is ENHRY and CDR2 is SYGVKD. The junction had 5 bases not matched to a gene; V was cut back by 0 bases and J by 5 bases. CDR3 length equals 15 residues. The CDR3 nucleotides are TGTGCCATCAGTGAGTCTTTAGCGGGACCGGAGACCCAGTACTTC. Its translation is CAISESLAGPETQYF.

The rearrangement joins TRBV5-6 to TRBJ2-7, with 8 bases matching TRBD2. CDR1 and CDR2 (germline): SGHDT, YYEEEE. The J segment lost 7 bases and the V segment lost 4 bases, leaving 10 bases of the junction unmatched. This CDR3 comprises 14 residues. Here the CDR3 DNA reads TGTGCCAGCAGCCGGGCGGGGGGCCTGGGTGAGCAGTACTTC. Protein product: CASSRAGGLGEQYF.

V usage is TRBV11-3 and J usage is TRBJ2-5; D not resolved. Per germline, CDR1 SGHNT and CDR2 YENEEA. V lost 1 base and J 0 bases, leaving 6 bases between the germline ends. The length of the CDR3 is 14 residues. Here the CDR3 DNA reads TGTGCCAGCAGCTTAGGAGACTACCAAGAGACCCAGTACTTC. Encoded protein: CASSLGDYQETQYF. Looking up the rest from reference TRBV11-3 and TRBJ2-5 gives the full variable domain: EAGVVQSPRYKIIEKKQPVAFWCNPISGHNTLYWYLQNLGQGPELLIRYENEEAVDDSQLPKDRFSAERLKGVDSTLKIQPAELGDSAVYLCASSLGDYQETQYFGPGTRLLVL.

This clonotype is a singleton in its sample. V is TRBV19 and J is TRBJ2-2; no firm D call. The germline V gene encodes CDR1 LNHDA and CDR2 SQIVND (reference sequence). V was shortened by 2 bases and J by 4 bases, with 11 bases between the two germline ends. The length of the CDR3 is 15 residues. Here the CDR3 reads CASSIIEVTTGELFF. The CDR3 DNA is TGTGCCAGTAGTATAATCGAGGTTACCACCGGGGAGCTGTTTTTT.

The V and J genes are TRBV4-3 and TRBJ2-1; 12 nucleotides match TRBD2. Germline assignment: CDR1 LGHNA and CDR2 YSLEER. The CDR3 consists of 15 residues. V shed 4 bases and J 7 bases; nucleotides not matched to a gene: 5. This CDR3 reads CASSRLAGERNEQFF. Here the CDR3 DNA reads TGCGCCAGCAGCCGACTAGCGGGGGAGCGGAATGAGCAGTTCTTC.

The genes are TRBV5-1 and TRBJ2-7; 7 nucleotides line up with TRBD2. Germline CDR1 is SGHRS and CDR2 is YFSETQ. The junction had 6 bases not matched to a gene; V was cut back by 0 bases and J by 0 bases. CDR3 size: 16 residues. CDR3 sequence: CASSLAKGTNSYEQYF. CDR3 bases: TGCGCCAGCAGCTTGGCCAAGGGGACTAACTCCTACGAGCAGTACTTC.

This clonotype has just a few counts. Written as DNA, the CDR3 is TGTGCCAGCAGCCCGAATACAGGCGAGCCCCAGCATTTT. Translation gives CASSPNTGEPQHF. V gene TRBV5-6 combines with J gene TRBJ1-5; the D gene is possibly TRBD1 (5 bases). This CDR3 has 13 residues. Per germline, CDR1 SGHDT and CDR2 YYEEEE. Between the trimmed V and J ends, which lost 4 bases and 8 bases, there was a span of 13 bases.

The gene calls are TRBV4-2 and TRBJ1-3; D is ambiguous. V was cut by 1 base and J by 4 bases, with 8 bases left in between. The germline V gene encodes CDR1 LGHNA and CDR2 YNFKEQ. CDR3 size: 14 residues. The CDR3 here is CASSQVLGGNTIYF. The CDR3, as DNA: TGTGCCAGCAGCCAAGTTTTGGGAGGAAACACCATATATTTT.

This clonotype was detected only a few times. The CDR3 region has the DNA TGCAGTGCTAGACCCGTTGGCAGGGGTTACGAGCAGTACTTC. The encoded protein is CSARPVGRGYEQYF. The chain employs TRBV20-1 and TRBJ2-7; possible D gene TRBD1, 6 bases. Between the trimmed V and J ends, which lost 2 bases and 4 bases, there was a span of 15 bases. Germline CDR1 DFQATT, CDR2 SNEGSKA (reference sequence). This CDR3 has 14 amino acids.

The chain is built from TRBV4-1 and TRBJ1-2; D gene ambiguous. The germline CDR1 and CDR2 sequences are MGHRA and YSYEKL. This CDR3 comprises 10 residues. Trimming shortened V by 0 bases and J by 12 bases, and 5 bases separated the two germline ends. The CDR3 region is CASSQDGDTF. In DNA, the CDR3 is TGCGCCAGCAGCCAAGATGGGGACACCTTC.